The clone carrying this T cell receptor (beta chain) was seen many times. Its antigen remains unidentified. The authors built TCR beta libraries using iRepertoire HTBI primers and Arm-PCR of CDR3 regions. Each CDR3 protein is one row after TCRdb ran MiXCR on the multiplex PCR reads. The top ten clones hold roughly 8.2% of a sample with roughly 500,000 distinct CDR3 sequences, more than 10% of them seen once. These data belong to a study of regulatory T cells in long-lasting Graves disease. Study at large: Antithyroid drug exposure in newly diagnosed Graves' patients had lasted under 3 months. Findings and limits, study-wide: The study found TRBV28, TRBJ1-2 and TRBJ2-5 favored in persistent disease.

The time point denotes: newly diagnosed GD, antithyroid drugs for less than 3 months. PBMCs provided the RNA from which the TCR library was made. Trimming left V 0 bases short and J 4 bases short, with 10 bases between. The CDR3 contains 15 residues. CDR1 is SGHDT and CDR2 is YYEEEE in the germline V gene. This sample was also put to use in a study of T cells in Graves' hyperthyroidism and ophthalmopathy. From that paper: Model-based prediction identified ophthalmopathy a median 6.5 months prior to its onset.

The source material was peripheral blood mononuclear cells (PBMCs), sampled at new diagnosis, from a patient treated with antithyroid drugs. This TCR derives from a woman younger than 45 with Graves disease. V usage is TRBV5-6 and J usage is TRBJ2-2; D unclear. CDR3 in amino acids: CASSLGRRSTGELFF. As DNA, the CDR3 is TGTGCCAGCAGCTTGGGAAGGCGGAGCACCGGGGAGCTGTTTTTT.